The entry below gives a single T cell receptor (beta chain) sequence along with its context. What it binds is unknown. This sample was included in a study of cytomegalovirus exposure and HLA in healthy donors. Study results and limitations: Some V segments (TRBV6-2 and TRBV6-3 among them) were excluded as indistinguishable. Per published accounts, TCR beta sequences correctly predicted the HLA-A and HLA-B alleles of most subjects. Overall, around 160 TCR beta chains were annotated as cytomegalovirus-associated.

These donors counted as nominally healthy when sampled, but unrecorded immune exposures were likely. The CDR3 is made up of 14 amino acids. Germline CDR1 and CDR2: SNHLY and FYNNEI. J was trimmed by 7 bases and V by 10 bases; bases with no gene match: 14. The PCR used 60 Vbeta and 13 Jbeta primers. Method: immunoSEQ multiplex PCR; TCRdb's copy keeps in-frame clones and lacks some. The data hold 55,000 to 65,000 clones, with 65% to 90% observed a single time. V is TRBV2 and J is TRBJ1-2, with 8 bases identical to TRBD1. The sample consisted of PBMCs. The clonotype originates from a human donor in good health. The CDR3 spells CATELGQGTGGYTF. CDR3 in DNA: TGTGCCACCGAACTCGGACAGGGAACGGGTGGCTACACCTTC.